Each of the 26 T cell receptor beta chains below was sequenced from the same sample in a study of T cells after yellow fever vaccination. TCRdb used MiXCR to reprocess the 5' RACE reads, holding one entry per CDR3 protein. Altogether 500,000 to 650,000 distinct CDR3 sequences are present, 10% to 15% being singletons, with the ten largest covering under 15%. The sample here was PBMCs, taken on the day of the yellow fever booster vaccination. The receptors stem from a man aged 30 to 45 who received the YFV17D yellow fever vaccine.

This clonotype was seen at least ten times. V is TRBV7-3 and J is TRBJ2-1; 12 nucleotides align to TRBD2. The CDR3 runs 18 residues. CDR1 and CDR2 from the germline V gene are SGHTA and FQGTGA. J was trimmed by 8 bases and V by 2 bases; bases with no gene match: 13. The CDR3 nucleotides are TGTGCCAGCAGCTTATTACCTCCGACTAGCGGGAGTTTAGATGAGCAGTTCTTC. Protein product: CASSLLPPTSGSLDEQFF.

This clonotype was counted a few times. The rearrangement joins TRBV2 to TRBJ2-7; D gene uncertain. This CDR3 comprises 13 residues. The V and J ends lost 7 bases and 2 bases respectively, with 12 bases between them. Germline V lookup: CDR1 SNHLY, CDR2 FYNNEI. The CDR3 here is CASNMDATYEQYF. As DNA, the CDR3 is TGTGCCAGCAATATGGACGCCACCTACGAGCAGTACTTC.

The chain uses TRBV20-1 and TRBJ2-6; D gene ambiguous. Trimming shortened V by 4 bases and J by 0 bases, and 10 bases separated the two germline ends. Germline CDR1 DFQATT, CDR2 SNEGSKA (reference sequence). The length of the CDR3 is 15 residues. This chain's CDR3 is CSAKSSVSGANVLTF. The CDR3 region has the DNA TGCAGTGCTAAGTCCTCGGTCTCTGGGGCCAACGTCCTGACTTTC.

This clonotype was picked up one time. The rearrangement links TRBV3-1 to TRBJ1-1; 7 nucleotides match TRBD1. With 1 base clipped from V and 3 bases from J, the junction kept 8 bases outside the gene matches. CDR3 size: 16 residues. Germline V gene lookup returns CDR1 LGHDT and CDR2 YNNKEL (reference sequence). CDR3 region: CASSQGEGAGDTEAFF. The CDR3, as DNA: TGTGCCAGCAGCCAAGGGGAGGGGGCGGGCGACACTGAAGCTTTCTTT.

This clonotype has more than one count but fewer than ten. This chain uses TRBV4-2 with TRBJ2-2; D call uncertain. Trimming cost V 4 bases and J 2 bases, with 17 bases left between them. Germline V lookup: CDR1 LGHNA, CDR2 YNFKEQ. CDR3 length: 17 residues. The CDR3, as DNA: TGTGCCAGCAGCCGTAGCAGCTACAATATTAACACCGGGGAGCTGTTTTTT. It specifies CASSRSSYNINTGELFF.

This clonotype showed up many times. V is TRBV5-1 and J is TRBJ2-2, with D maybe TRBD1 (6 bases). The V and J ends lost 5 bases and 5 bases respectively, with 13 bases between them. CDR1 is SGHRS and CDR2 is YFSETQ in the germline V gene. The CDR3 spans 14 residues. The CDR3 loop is CASRTGTSTGELFF. The CDR3 bases are TGCGCCAGCAGGACCGGGACAAGTACCGGGGAGCTGTTTTTT.

V and J are TRBV27 and TRBJ1-2; D not resolved. Trimming left V 3 bases short and J 3 bases short, with 11 bases between. Germline CDR1 reads MNHEY; CDR2 reads SMNVEV (reference sequence). The CDR3 totals 14 residues. CDR3 protein: CASSFRGWYYGYTF. CDR3 in DNA: TGTGCCAGCAGTTTCCGGGGATGGTACTATGGCTACACCTTC.

The chain is built from TRBV14 and TRBJ2-7; maybe TRBD1 (5 bases). Germline V gives CDR1 SGHDN, CDR2 FVKESK. The CDR3 is 17 residues long. V shed 1 base and J shed 1 base, with 17 bases lying between them. The CDR3 is CASSQGGLQKASYEQYF. CDR3 DNA: TGTGCCAGCAGCCAAGGGGGCTTGCAGAAAGCTTCCTACGAGCAGTACTTC.

A remark on this clonotype: The limits of the CDR3 on the DNA are not certain, so only TCRdb's listed CDR3 is given. This chain links TRBV7-9 with TRBJ2-2. CDR1 SEHNR and CDR2 FQNEAQ come from the germline V gene (reference sequence). The CDR3 sequence runs 13 residues, both termini included. This CDR3 is CASSQLTPGSCFF.

The chain recombines TRBV7-2 with TRBJ2-3; 11 positions match TRBD2. The V segment lost 6 bases and the J segment 3 bases; nucleotides outside the gene matches: 8. The CDR3 is made up of 16 amino acids. The V gene's germline CDR1 is SGHTA and CDR2 FQGNSA. CDR3 DNA: TGTGCCAGCAGATCGACTAGCGGGGCGCAGACAGATACGCAGTATTTT. Amino acids: CASRSTSGAQTDTQYF.

This clonotype was seen only a few times. The CDR3 reads CASSSSPTEAFF. The CDR3 nucleotides read TGTGCCAGCAGCTCTAGTCCCACTGAAGCTTTCTTT. V is TRBV7-9 and J is TRBJ1-1; no firm D call. Trimming shortened V by 4 bases and J by 4 bases, and 7 bases separated the two germline ends. Germline V gene data show CDR1 as SEHNR and CDR2 as FQNEAQ (reference sequence). The length of the CDR3 is 12 residues.

The chain couples TRBV7-2 to TRBJ2-7; D is ambiguous. The germline CDR1 and CDR2 sequences are SGHTA and FQGNSA. CDR3 length: 14 amino acids. Trimming stripped 7 bases from V and 1 base from J, with 14 bases between. CDR3 sequence (DNA): TGTGCCAGCACGGGTATTCTGGATTCCTACGAGCAGTACTTC. As protein: CASTGILDSYEQYF.

The chain has TRBV24-1 and TRBJ2-3, with 14 nucleotides matching TRBD2. Germline assignment: CDR1 KGHDR and CDR2 SFDVKD. There are 16 residues in the CDR3. The junction had 5 bases not matched to a gene; V was cut back by 4 bases and J by 6 bases. CDR3 loop: CATSDTGLAGDDTQYF. The CDR3 coding sequence is TGTGCCACCAGTGACACGGGACTAGCGGGAGATGATACGCAGTATTTT.

The chain has TRBV6-1 and TRBJ2-1; D is ambiguous. Germline V gives CDR1 MNHNS, CDR2 SASEGT. V was clipped by 7 bases and J by 6 bases, with 16 bases between them. The CDR3 is 14 amino acids. Written as DNA, the CDR3 is TGTGCCAGCACCCTGGACCCAAAACCCAATGAGCAGTTCTTC. Encoded protein: CASTLDPKPNEQFF.

In its sample, this clonotype was seen many times. The genes are TRBV4-2 and TRBJ2-3, with D tentatively TRBD2 (5 bases). The CDR3 has 17 amino acids. Trimming left V 1 base short and J 1 base short, with 15 bases between. Germline V CDR1 and CDR2: LGHNA, YNFKEQ. The chain's CDR3 is CASSQVGSAGGTDTQYF. The CDR3 bases are TGTGCCAGCAGCCAAGTCGGGTCGGCGGGTGGCACAGATACGCAGTATTTT.

The sample holds a few counts of this clonotype. The chain uses TRBV12-3 or TRBV12-4 and TRBJ2-5, with D possibly TRBD2 on 6 matching bases. This CDR3 has 14 amino acids. Trimming left V 3 bases short and J 1 base short, with 9 bases between. CDR3 bases: TGTGCCAGCAGTTTTCGGGAGCGCCAAGAGACCCAGTACTTC. Protein: CASSFRERQETQYF.

This clonotype has only a few counts. This chain joins TRBV6-5 and TRBJ2-3, with a tentative D call TRBD2 (5 bases). This CDR3 is 14 amino acids long. V was clipped by 2 bases and J by 4 bases, with 10 bases between them. Germline V lookup: CDR1 MNHEY, CDR2 SVGAGI. In DNA, the CDR3 is TGTGCCAGCAGTTACATAGCGTCGGCAGATACGCAGTATTTT. Translating gives CASSYIASADTQYF.

This clonotype was seen more than once but under ten times. The chain couples TRBV20-1 to TRBJ2-2; 14 positions agree with TRBD2. The length of the CDR3 is 15 residues. Germline V lookup: CDR1 DFQATT, CDR2 SNEGSKA (reference sequence). With 6 bases clipped from V and 0 bases from J, the junction kept 0 bases outside the gene matches. This CDR3 is CSAGLAGANTGELFF. DNA for the CDR3: TGCAGTGCGGGACTAGCGGGGGCGAACACCGGGGAGCTGTTTTTT.

This clonotype appeared a few times. This CDR3 is CASSKVFYDVRGETSSGANVLTF. Here the CDR3 DNA reads TGTGCCAGCAGCAAGGTTTTTTATGACGTGAGGGGGGAAACCAGCTCTGGGGCCAACGTCCTGACTTTC. J is TRBJ2-6 and V is TRBV21-1; the D segment call TRBD1 is taken from the table without a DNA check. TRBV21-1 is a pseudogene. The CDR3 is 23 amino acids.

The table lists this clonotype with many counts. This CDR3 reads CASSQDASGGTDTQYF. The CDR3 coding sequence is TGTGCCAGCAGCCAAGATGCTAGCGGGGGCACAGATACGCAGTATTTT. The genes are TRBV4-2 and TRBJ2-3, with 9 positions matching TRBD2. The CDR3 has 16 residues. Germline assignment: CDR1 LGHNA and CDR2 YNFKEQ. Trimming cost V 0 bases and J 1 base; bases outside gene matches: 2.

The chain joins TRBV19 to TRBJ1-6; D perhaps matches TRBD1 (5 bases). This CDR3 comprises 13 residues. Germline V CDR1 and CDR2: LNHDA, SQIVND (reference sequence). V was shortened by 9 bases and J by 10 bases, with 16 bases between the two germline ends. Here the CDR3 reads CASLGEGGSPLHF. The CDR3 bases are TGTGCCAGCTTGGGGGAGGGTGGATCACCCCTCCACTTT. Filled out from reference TRBV19 and TRBJ1-6, the complete variable domain reads DGGITQSPKYLFRKEGQNVTLSCEQNLNHDAMYWYRQDPGQGLRLIYYSQIVNDFQKGDIAEGYSVSREKKESFPLTVTSAQKNPTAFYLCASLGEGGSPLHFGNGTRLTVT.

This clonotype was seen more than once but under ten times. The chain recombines TRBV7-2 with TRBJ2-2; D is ambiguous. Germline CDR1 reads SGHTA; CDR2 reads FQGNSA. This CDR3 comprises 15 residues. Trimming removed 2 bases from V and 5 bases from J, with 12 bases in between. The CDR3 sequence is CASSLSQMGTGELFF. In DNA form, the CDR3 reads TGTGCCAGCAGCTTAAGCCAAATGGGGACCGGGGAGCTGTTTTTT.

The chain combines TRBV20-1 with TRBJ2-1, with D tentatively TRBD2 (6 bases). Germline loops: CDR1 DFQATT, CDR2 SNEGSKA (reference sequence). This CDR3 has 15 amino acids. V dropped 6 bases and J dropped 2 bases, with 17 bases sitting between them. The CDR3 DNA follows: TGCAGTGCAACGTTATGGACTACCACCTACAATGAGCAGTTCTTC. Translated: CSATLWTTTYNEQFF.

There are a few counts of this clonotype. The chain couples TRBV20-1 to TRBJ2-3, with TRBD1 matching 8 bases. Trimming cost V 4 bases and J 4 bases; bases outside gene matches: 10. The germline CDR1 and CDR2 sequences are DFQATT and SNEGSKA (reference sequence). The CDR3 runs 15 residues. The CDR3 DNA follows: TGCAGTGCTACATCCCCGACAGGGGTGGCAGATACGCAGTATTTT. Translated: CSATSPTGVADTQYF.

The chain has TRBV20-1 and TRBJ2-2, with D possibly matching TRBD2 (5 bases). The CDR3 consists of 13 residues. CDR1 and CDR2 (germline): DFQATT, SNEGSKA (reference sequence). V lost 3 bases, J lost 8 bases, and 13 bases lay in between. DNA of the CDR3: TGCAGTGCTAGCGATACGGGAAAGGGGGAGCTGTTTTTT. As protein: CSASDTGKGELFF.

This clonotype was observed a few times. V usage is TRBV29-1 and J usage is TRBJ2-7; the D gene could be TRBD1 or TRBD2 (6 bases each). The V and J ends lost 3 bases and 1 base respectively, with 13 bases between them. This CDR3 contains 14 residues. CDR1 is SQVTM and CDR2 is ANQGSEA in the germline V gene. CDR3: CSVEVQGRSYEQYF. For the CDR3, the DNA is TGCAGCGTTGAGGTCCAGGGGAGGTCCTACGAGCAGTACTTC.